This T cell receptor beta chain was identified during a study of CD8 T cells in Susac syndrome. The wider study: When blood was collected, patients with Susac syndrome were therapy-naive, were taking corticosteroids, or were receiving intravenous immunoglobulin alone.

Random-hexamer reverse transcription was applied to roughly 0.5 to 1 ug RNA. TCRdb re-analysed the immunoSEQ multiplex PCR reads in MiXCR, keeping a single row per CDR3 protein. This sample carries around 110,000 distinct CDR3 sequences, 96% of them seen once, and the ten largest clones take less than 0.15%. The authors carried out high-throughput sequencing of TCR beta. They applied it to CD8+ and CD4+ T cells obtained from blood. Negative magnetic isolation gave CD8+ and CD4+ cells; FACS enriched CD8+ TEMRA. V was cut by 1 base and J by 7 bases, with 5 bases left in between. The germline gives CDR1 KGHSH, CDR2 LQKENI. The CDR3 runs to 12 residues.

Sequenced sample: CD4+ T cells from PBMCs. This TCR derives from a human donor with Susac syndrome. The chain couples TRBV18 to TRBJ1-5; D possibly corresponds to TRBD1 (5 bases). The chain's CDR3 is CASSPQGQPQHF. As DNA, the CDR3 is TGTGCCAGCTCACCACAGGGGCAGCCCCAGCATTTT.